This TCR beta chain was recovered during a study of blood T cell repertoires in COVID-19. The protocol was immunoSEQ multiplex PCR, while the TCRdb copy is restricted to in-frame clones and leaves out a portion. The sample contains 95,000 to 100,000 clones, more than 65% of which appear only once. J gave up 2 bases and V 0 bases, and 4 bases lay outside the gene matches. The CDR3 contains 17 residues. Looked up from germline, CDR1 is SGHRS and CDR2 is YFSETQ. The J gene is TRBJ2-5, the V gene TRBV5-1, with 13 nucleotides matching TRBD2. The specimen sequenced was peripheral blood. The source of this sequence is a woman older than 75 with acute or convalescent COVID-19. DNA for the CDR3: TGCGCCAGCAGCTTGGCTGGGACTAGCGGGGAACAAGAGACCCAGTACTTC. It translates to CASSLAGTSGEQETQYF.